A single sample gave rise to the 13 T cell receptor delta chains below, sequenced in a study of γδ T cells in repeated Plasmodium falciparum infection. Vgamma9/Vdelta2+ and Vdelta2-negative gammadelta T cells were flow-sorted from PBMC for bulk sequencing. With CATT, TCRdb re-called clones from the multiplex PCR reads. Counted here are roughly 90,000 delta-chain clones, 0.95% to 1% occurring once; the ten biggest clones make up just under 10%. Material: gamma-delta T cells from blood. The receptors stem from a pool of human donors (malaria-infected and uninfected, not separated).

This clone was observed a few times. This DNA's translation differs at residue 9 from TCRdb's protein, which comes from a much larger clone; a read error is likely, and the protein shown is translated from the DNA. The chain has TRDV2 and TRDJ1; D is perhaps TRDD3 (6 bases). Assignment of the J gene here rests on matching the DNA to germline, because TCRdb gives none. V lost 3 bases and J 4 bases, leaving 26 bases between the germline ends. CDR3 length: 18 residues. CDR1 GEAIGNYY and CDR2 EKD come from the germline V gene. The CDR3 DNA is TGTGCCTGTGACCAAATGGCCTTCTCGGGGGACGGGAGCGATAAACTCATCTTT. This gives the protein CACDQMAFSGDGSDKLIF.

This clone occurred a few times. The protein held in TCRdb is that of a much larger clone and does not match this DNA's translation at residue 11, likely because of a read error; the protein shown is translated from the DNA. This chain uses TRDV1 with TRDJ2; a weak D match, TRDD3 (5 bases). The J gene was not available in TCRdb and was assigned here by matching the DNA to germline segments. Trimming left V 0 bases short and J 0 bases short, with 32 bases between. The CDR3 runs 24 residues. Germline CDR1 is TSWWSYY and CDR2 is QGS. CDR3 DNA: TGTGCTCTTGGGGAACTAGAGTCCGGCCCAGGGCCCTTTTGGGATTCAACTTTGACAGCACAACTCTTCTTT. Protein product: CALGELESGPGPFWDSTLTAQLFF.

This clone has a handful of counts. It differs at one base from a far larger clone, so likely a read error. Other nucleotide sequences from this sample produce the same CDR3. The chain couples TRDV2 to TRDJ2, with D possibly TRDD3 on 5 matching bases. This CDR3 contains 21 residues. Trimming stripped 0 bases from V and 4 bases from J, with 29 bases between. CDR1 is GEAIGNYY, CDR2 EKD, per germline. CDR3 residues: CACDTVIREPGESWATAQLFF. CDR3 bases: TGTGCCTGTGACACCGTTATCCGGGAACCAGGGGAGAGCTGGGCGACAGCACAACTCTTCTTT.

This clone was detected a few times. The likely explanation is a read error, given a far larger clone one base away. The sample contains more than one DNA sequence encoding this CDR3. This chain links TRDV2 with TRDJ1; the D gene is possibly TRDD3 (6 bases). The J gene, left out of TCRdb, was set here by checking the DNA against germline. This CDR3 is 20 amino acids long. CDR1 and CDR2 (germline): GEAIGNYY, EKD. The V end was cut by 0 bases, the J end by 2 bases, with 27 bases between. The CDR3 loop is CACDTGAKIVSGGSTDKLIF. The CDR3 DNA follows: TGTGCCTGTGACACCGGGGCCAAAATTGTTAGTGGGGGGTCTACCGATAAACTCATCTTT.

This clone was recorded many times. The chain employs TRDV1 and TRDJ1, with TRDD3 matching over 9 bases. The CDR3 is 25 residues long. V lost 4 bases to trimming and J lost 0 bases; unmatched junction nucleotides: 33. CDR1 is TSWWSYY and CDR2 is QGS in the germline V gene. The CDR3 DNA is TGTGCTCTTGGGGGAATTTTCCGTCCGCATTACATGGAATGGGGGATATGGGGGTACACCGATAAACTCATCTTT. As protein: CALGGIFRPHYMEWGIWGYTDKLIF.

A remark on this clone: The TCRdb protein, from a much larger clone, departs from this DNA's translation at residue 8, likely by read error; the protein shown derives from the DNA. J is TRDJ1 and V is TRDV2, with D possibly matching TRDD3 (5 bases). TCRdb leaves out the J gene; it was filled in here by matching the DNA to germline. CDR1 GEAIGNYY and CDR2 EKD come from the germline V gene. The CDR3 length is 19 residues. Trimming pared 3 bases from V and 0 bases from J, leaving 25 bases between. The CDR3 DNA follows: TGTGCCTGTGACCCTATCAACCGGGGGTCCAAATCGTACACCGATAAACTCATCTTT. Translating gives CACDPINRGSKSYTDKLIF.

This clone showed up many times. The protein that TCRdb holds for this DNA derives from a much larger clone and differs from the translated DNA at residue 9, which likely indicates a read error; the protein shown here is translated from the DNA. The CDR3 nucleotides read TGTGCCTGTGTCAACCTGGGGGATACGGCGACCGATAAACTCATCTTT. Translation gives CACVNLGDTATDKLIF. The V and J genes are TRDV2 and TRDJ1; 12 nucleotides agree with TRDD3. Trimming took 5 bases from V and 2 from J; bases not matched to a gene: 8. The CDR3 runs 16 residues. CDR1 and CDR2 from the germline V gene are GEAIGNYY and EKD.

Only a few counts were recorded for this clone. This probably arose from a read error, given a far larger clone one base away. This same CDR3 is encoded by further DNA sequences in the sample. The V and J genes are TRDV2 and TRDJ1, with TRDD3 as a possible D gene (5 bases). Germline V lookup: CDR1 GEAIGNYY, CDR2 EKD. Trimming took off 5 bases at V and 3 bases at J, with 15 bases between the two ends. The CDR3 sequence is 14 residues long. The CDR3 loop reads CACGGLAGPDKLIF. The CDR3 DNA reads as TGTGCCTGTGGGGGACTGGCTGGCCCCGATAAACTCATCTTT.

This clone showed up just a few times. The mismatch at residue 16 between this DNA's translation and the TCRdb protein of a much larger clone likely reflects a read error; the protein shown is translated from the DNA. No call exists for the J gene, whereas the V gene is TRDV1. Germline CDR1 and CDR2: TSWWSYY and QGS. This CDR3 is 18 amino acids long. CDR3 nucleotide sequence: TGTGCTCTTGGGGAACGAGGGAGTTCCGTGCAATGCACCGATAAACCCATCTTT. It encodes CALGERGSSVQCTDKPIF.

The sample holds a few counts of this clone. Translating this DNA gives a protein that differs at residue 8 from the TCRdb one, which belongs to a much larger clone; a read error is likely, and the protein shown is this translation. The chain combines TRDV1 with TRDJ1, with TRDD3 matching over 8 bases. The J gene, missing from TCRdb, was assigned here through DNA to germline matching. V lost 0 bases, J lost 2 bases, and 17 bases stayed unmatched. CDR3 length: 20 amino acids. CDR1 and CDR2 from the germline V gene are TSWWSYY and QGS. The CDR3 spells CALGELNSNYWGWRTDKLIF. The CDR3 nucleotides are TGTGCTCTTGGGGAACTAAATTCCAACTACTGGGGGTGGAGAACCGATAAACTCATCTTT.

On this clone itself: This probably arose from a read error, given a far larger clone one base away. The identical CDR3 is also encoded by other nucleotide sequences in the sample. The chain joins TRDV1 to TRDJ2, with a weak D call TRDD2 (9 bases). The CDR3 runs to 20 residues. Germline CDR1 TSWWSYY, CDR2 QGS. CDR3 DNA: TGTGCCCTTGGGGATACCTTCCTACTCGGGGATCCCTCTTTGACAGCACAACTCTTCTTT. It translates to CALGDTFLLGDPSLTAQLFF.

This clone was seen only a few times. Since a far larger clone is one base different, this is likely a read error. At the DNA level, this CDR3 is encoded by other sequences in the same sample as well. The CDR3 DNA is TGTGCTCTTGGGGAGCCTATGCTCCCCCTGGGGGTCGACACCGATAAACTCATCTTT. Amino acids: CALGEPMLPLGVDTDKLIF. The chain recombines TRDV1 with TRDJ1, with 7 bases aligning to TRDD3. The J gene, not given by TCRdb, was assigned here from a germline match of the nucleotide sequence. The CDR3 loop spans 19 amino acids. Germline values: CDR1 TSWWSYY, CDR2 QGS. V lost 3 bases, J lost 0 bases, and 16 bases stayed unmatched.

This clone was seen more than once but under ten times. TCRdb's protein, taken from a much larger clone, differs from this DNA's translation at residue 4, likely owing to a read error; the protein displayed comes from the DNA. This chain connects TRDV1 to TRDJ1; D remains ambiguous. Germline matching of the DNA provided the J gene here, since TCRdb leaves it blank. CDR3 length equals 13 residues. Germline V lookup: CDR1 TSWWSYY, CDR2 QGS. CDR3 in amino acids: CALREPRDPKLIF. The CDR3 nucleotides read TGTGCTCTTAGGGAACCGAGGGACCCTAAACTCATCTTT.